The next 23 T cell receptor beta chains were all read from a single sample in a study of shared clonotypes between healthy human individuals. Method: immunoSEQ multiplex PCR; TCRdb's copy keeps in-frame clones and lacks some. The sample consists of 400,000 to 600,000 clones, approximately 94% of them appearing once. Sequenced: naive CD4+ T cells sorted from blood. Subset: CD45RA+ positively selected. The receptor set was obtained from a woman aged 25 to 39 in good health.

The V call is TRBV2, the J call TRBJ2-7; no definite D call. There are 14 residues in the CDR3. Trimming cost V 7 bases and J 1 base, with 14 bases left between them. The V gene's germline CDR1 is SNHLY and CDR2 FYNNEI. The CDR3 reads CASTFSETSYEQYF. As DNA, the CDR3 is TGTGCCAGCACCTTCTCAGAAACGTCCTACGAGCAGTACTTC. Based on the CDR3 plus reference TRBV2 and TRBJ2-7, the full variable domain is EPEVTQTPSHQVTQMGQEVILRCVPISNHLYFYWYRQILGQKVEFLVSFYNNEISEKSEIFDDQFSVERPDGSNFTLKIRSTKLEDSAMYFCASTFSETSYEQYFGPGTRLTVT.

V usage is TRBV5-4 and J usage is TRBJ2-1; D remains ambiguous. Germline lookup yields CDR1 SGHNT and CDR2 YYREEE (reference sequence). The ends were cut back, 2 bases at V and 0 bases at J, with 12 bases in the middle. The CDR3 is 16 residues long. CDR3 protein: CASSFAGLSSYNEQFF. The CDR3 DNA reads as TGTGCCAGCAGCTTCGCCGGCCTGAGCTCCTACAATGAGCAGTTCTTC.

With regard to this clone: Other DNA variants within this sample encode the same CDR3. The chain has TRBV6-5 and TRBJ2-7; D may be TRBD2 (5 bases). Germline V gene sequence: CDR1 MNHEY, CDR2 SVGAGI. This CDR3 contains 13 residues. Trimming stripped 2 bases from V and 2 bases from J, with 7 bases between. The CDR3 DNA is TGTGCCAGCAGTTACGAGGGAGCCTACGAGCAGTACTTC. Encoded protein: CASSYEGAYEQYF.

The rearrangement uses TRBV6-6 and TRBJ2-3, with D possibly called TRBD1 or TRBD2 (5 bases each). The germline gives CDR1 MNHNY, CDR2 SVGAGI (reference sequence). The CDR3 is made up of 14 amino acids. Trimming pared 8 bases from V and 4 bases from J, leaving 16 bases between. The CDR3 reads CASRVGAAADTQYF. CDR3 DNA: TGTGCCAGCCGGGTCGGGGCCGCAGCAGATACGCAGTATTTT.

The chain employs TRBV21-1 and TRBJ2-7; whether TRBD1, the table's D call, matches the DNA was not checked. TRBV21-1 is described as a pseudogene. The CDR3 spans 16 residues. CDR3 protein: CASSKGAAGGSYEQYF. Here the CDR3 DNA reads TGTGCCAGCAGCAAAGGGGCGGCAGGGGGTTCCTACGAGCAGTACTTC.

The V call is TRBV7-9, the J call TRBJ2-7, with D maybe TRBD2 (6 bases). The CDR3 spans 14 residues. Germline V gene data show CDR1 as SEHNR and CDR2 as FQNEAQ (reference sequence). Deletions cut 3 bases from V and 7 bases from J, with 16 bases between. The CDR3 DNA is TGTGCCAGCAGCTTTGGGGGAGGAACTACGGAGCAGTACTTC. Amino acids: CASSFGGGTTEQYF.

The genes are TRBV19 and TRBJ2-2, with D perhaps matching TRBD1 (6 bases). The CDR3 has 15 amino acids. The V end lost 5 bases, the J end lost 3 bases, and 13 bases lay between the germline ends. Germline assignment: CDR1 LNHDA and CDR2 SQIVND (reference sequence). The CDR3 region has the DNA TGTGCCAGTAGTCAAATGACAGGATACACCGGGGAGCTGTTTTTT. Its translation is CASSQMTGYTGELFF.

CDR3 coding DNA: TGTGCCAGCAGCTTACAGTCAACAAGCGGGAGTCGGTCAGATACGCAGTATTTT. Protein sequence: CASSLQSTSGSRSDTQYF. The chain carries TRBV7-9 and TRBJ2-3, with 8 positions matching TRBD2. The CDR3 is 18 amino acids. Per germline, CDR1 SEHNR and CDR2 FQNEAQ (reference sequence). The J segment lost 4 bases and the V segment lost 2 bases, leaving 14 bases of the junction unmatched.

V and J are TRBV25-1 and TRBJ2-2, with a tentative D call TRBD1 (6 bases). This CDR3 contains 14 residues. The V and J ends lost 4 bases and 4 bases respectively, with 10 bases between them. Per germline, CDR1 MGHDK and CDR2 SYGVNS. This chain's CDR3 is CASSGAGATGELFF. The CDR3 bases are TGTGCCAGCAGTGGGGCAGGGGCCACCGGGGAGCTGTTTTTT.

The chain has TRBV15 and TRBJ1-1, with D maybe TRBD1 (6 bases). The CDR3 has 18 residues. V lost 3 bases, J lost 5 bases, and 25 bases lay in between. Germline CDR1 reads LNHNV; CDR2 reads YYDKDF (reference sequence). CDR3 nucleotide sequence: TGTGCCACCAGCAGGCTGGGGACAAACACTGCCCTGTGGACTGAAGCTTTCTTT. Its protein is CATSRLGTNTALWTEAFF.

V gene TRBV7-2 combines with J gene TRBJ2-2, with D maybe TRBD2 (6 bases). Germline CDR1 is SGHTA and CDR2 is FQGNSA. CDR3 length: 16 amino acids. Trimming cost V 5 bases and J 2 bases, with 15 bases left between them. The CDR3 region is CASSQTGTRNTGELFF. CDR3 sequence (DNA): TGTGCCAGCAGCCAAACCGGGACTCGAAACACCGGGGAGCTGTTTTTT.

The CDR3 reads CASSIRGTIGQPQHF. CDR3 nucleotide sequence: TGTGCCAGCAGTATCCGCGGGACAATCGGTCAGCCCCAGCATTTT. This rearrangement joins TRBV7-2 to TRBJ1-5; possibly TRBD1 for D (6 bases). The CDR3 is made up of 15 amino acids. Trimming shortened V by 6 bases and J by 6 bases, and 18 bases separated the two germline ends. Germline assignment: CDR1 SGHTA and CDR2 FQGNSA.

The chain is built from TRBV7-3 and TRBJ2-7; D gene uncertain. V was pared by 0 bases and J by 7 bases, with 10 bases between. Germline V CDR1 and CDR2: SGHTA, FQGTGA. The CDR3 is 13 amino acids. The CDR3 DNA reads TGTGCCAGCAGCTTAACGCCCGATTTGGAGCAGTACTTC. Amino acid sequence: CASSLTPDLEQYF.

The chain uses TRBV18 and TRBJ2-1, with 15 bases that match TRBD2. V was pared by 1 base and J by 7 bases, with 2 bases of the junction left unmatched. The CDR3 consists of 16 residues. Germline-derived CDR1 and CDR2 are KGHSH and LQKENI. The CDR3, as DNA: TGTGCCAGCTCACCACGGACTAGCGGGAGGGGGAATGAGCAGTTCTTC. Residues: CASSPRTSGRGNEQFF. The variable domain in full, with the rest retrieved from reference TRBV18 and TRBJ2-1, is NAGVMQNPRHLVRRRGQEARLRCSPMKGHSHVYWYRQLPEEGLKFMVYLQKENIIDESGMPKERFSAEFPKEGPSILRIQQVVRGDSAAYFCASSPRTSGRGNEQFFGPGTRLTVL.

The chain recombines TRBV5-1 with TRBJ2-1; D is perhaps TRBD2 (6 bases). Germline V CDR1 and CDR2: SGHRS, YFSETQ. With 6 bases removed from V and 2 bases from J, the gap between germline ends came to 12 bases. CDR3 size: 14 residues. CDR3 DNA: TGCGCCAGCAATTGGGGGACTCCCTACAATGAGCAGTTCTTC. This sequence encodes CASNWGTPYNEQFF.

The rearrangement links TRBV10-3 to TRBJ2-3; 8 bases align to TRBD2. Trimming at V came to 3 bases and at J to 0 bases, leaving 5 bases not matched to a gene. CDR1 and CDR2 from the germline V gene are ENHRY and SYGVKD. The CDR3 covers 16 residues. This CDR3 reads CAISDQTSESTDTQYF. Written as DNA, the CDR3 is TGTGCCATCAGTGATCAGACTAGCGAGAGCACAGATACGCAGTATTTT.

The rearrangement joins TRBV19 to TRBJ1-5; 7 positions agree with TRBD1. Germline V gives CDR1 LNHDA, CDR2 SQIVND (reference sequence). The CDR3 runs 13 residues. The CDR3 loop reads CLPGQCSNQPQHF. The CDR3 DNA is TGTCTTCCGGGACAGTGTAGCAATCAGCCCCAGCATTTT.

The chain uses TRBV28 and TRBJ1-1; 8 positions match TRBD1. Trimming at V came to 7 bases and at J to 1 base, leaving 20 bases not matched to a gene. Germline loops: CDR1 MDHEN, CDR2 SYDVKM. The CDR3 has 19 amino acids. CDR3 nucleotide sequence: TGTGCCAGCACCCTCCCGGGGCGGAGAACAGGGGGAAAGAACACTGAAGCTTTCTTT. Encoded protein: CASTLPGRRTGGKNTEAFF.

CDR3 protein: CASSGPSGGGDEQFF. The CDR3 DNA reads as TGTGCCAGCAGCGGACCTAGCGGAGGTGGGGATGAGCAGTTCTTC. The chain is built from TRBV2 and TRBJ2-1; 7 bases are a match to TRBD2. Germline lookup yields CDR1 SNHLY and CDR2 FYNNEI. This CDR3 has 15 residues. J was trimmed by 8 bases and V by 6 bases; bases with no gene match: 13.

The V and J genes are TRBV4-1 and TRBJ2-3; 8 nucleotides match TRBD2. CDR1 and CDR2 from the germline V gene are MGHRA and YSYEKL. V dropped 4 bases and J dropped 1; count of bases not matched to a gene: 4. The CDR3 is 15 residues long. The CDR3 nucleotides read TGCGCCAGCAGCCCCCTGACTAGCGGCACAGATACGCAGTATTTT. Residues: CASSPLTSGTDTQYF.

V gene TRBV28 combines with J gene TRBJ1-1; D possibly corresponds to TRBD1 (6 bases). CDR1 is MDHEN and CDR2 is SYDVKM in the germline V gene. The V gene lost 4 bases and the J gene lost 4 bases, with 13 bases spanning the gap. The CDR3 runs 14 residues. The DNA for the CDR3 is TGTGCCAGCAGTTGGGGGGTCAGGGGCACTGAAGCTTTCTTT. As protein: CASSWGVRGTEAFF.

This clone was seen a single time. V usage is TRBV27 and J usage is TRBJ2-1; 14 positions match TRBD2. Germline CDR1 and CDR2: MNHEY and SMNVEV (reference sequence). The CDR3 sequence is 19 residues long. The trim removed 5 bases at V and 9 bases at J, leaving 18 bases unmatched. CDR3: CASSPPALGLAGEEREQFF. In nucleotides, the CDR3 is TGTGCCAGCAGTCCCCCCGCCCTGGGACTAGCGGGAGAAGAACGTGAGCAGTTCTTC.

The genes are TRBV7-2 and TRBJ2-1, with 8 bases that match TRBD2. The CDR3 consists of 17 residues. Germline V gene lookup returns CDR1 SGHTA and CDR2 FQGNSA. The trim removed 2 bases at V and 4 bases at J, leaving 10 bases unmatched. CDR3 DNA sequence: TGTGCCAGCAGCTTACGCCCCGGACTAGCAGGTTACAATGAGCAGTTCTTC. Amino acids: CASSLRPGLAGYNEQFF.